This TCR beta chain was sequenced during a study of blood T cells in healthy people across ages. At the level of the study: Per two T cells, about one barcoded beta molecule was captured through template switching.

Germline assignment: CDR1 LGHNT and CDR2 FRNRAP. Deletions cut 9 bases from V and 5 bases from J, with 6 bases between. The CDR3 is made up of 10 amino acids. In this sample, this clonotype turned up a few times. Its antigen is not identified. Then a second PCR, running about 6 to 11 cycles, was carried out with a sample-barcoded 5' primer and a J-beta primer mix. TCRdb re-analysed the 5' RACE reads in MiXCR, keeping a single row per CDR3 protein. Among roughly 800,000 distinct CDR3 sequences listed, roughly 25% were seen once. Study-wide results and limits: Estimates based on one million T cells were treated as lower bounds.

Extraction yielded at least 6 micrograms of total RNA per sample. The data also belong to a second study, concerning T cells of mothers and their children.

The sequencing sample was made of blood. The receptor's source is a boy under 18 in good health. This chain connects TRBV12-5 to TRBJ2-3, with D uncertain. For the CDR3, the DNA is TGTGCTAGGTCCAGAGATACGCAGTATTTT. It codes for CARSRDTQYF.